One sample yielded the 11 T cell receptor beta chains listed below, sequenced in a study of blood T cell repertoires in COVID-19. TCRdb keeps only in-frame clones here, not all; method: immunoSEQ multiplex PCR. The sample lists approximately 160,000 clones, about 86% occurring once. The specimen sequenced was peripheral blood. Receptor source: a man in his forties or fifties with active or convalescent COVID-19.

This clone occurred a few times. The V call is TRBV5-4, the J call TRBJ1-1, with D possibly matching TRBD1 (6 bases). Trimming left V 4 bases short and J 1 base short, with 14 bases between. The CDR3 is 15 amino acids. The germline CDR1 and CDR2 sequences are SGHNT and YYREEE (reference sequence). CDR3 protein: CASSTHRVGNTEAFF. CDR3 sequence (DNA): TGTGCCAGCAGCACCCACAGGGTGGGGAACACTGAAGCTTTCTTT.

The chain uses TRBV11-2 and TRBJ2-5, with a tentative D call TRBD2 (6 bases). V was pared by 2 bases and J by 1 base, with 17 bases between. Germline V gene lookup returns CDR1 SGHAT and CDR2 FQNNGV. The CDR3 is made up of 17 amino acids. The CDR3, as DNA: TGTGCCAGCAGCTTACTTAGCGGCCTGGGGGGCCAAGAGACCCAGTACTTC. This translates into CASSLLSGLGGQETQYF.

The rearrangement uses TRBV24-1 and TRBJ2-3, with TRBD2 matching 11 bases. Losses at the gene ends were 3 bases for V and 4 bases for J; bases not matched to a gene: 2. CDR3 length equals 15 residues. Germline-derived CDR1 and CDR2 are KGHDR and SFDVKD. In DNA, the CDR3 is TGTGCCACCAGTGATCTTAGCGGGAGGGCAGATACGCAGTATTTT. It encodes CATSDLSGRADTQYF.

This clone was recorded once. The chain employs TRBV19 and TRBJ1-5; the match to TRBD1 covers 7 bases. Germline CDR1 is LNHDA and CDR2 is SQIVND (reference sequence). This CDR3 contains 15 residues. V was pared by 4 bases and J by 7 bases, with 10 bases of the junction left unmatched. DNA of the CDR3: TGTGCCAGTAGTACCGAGGGGCGCAGGGGGCAGCCCCAGCATTTT. Protein: CASSTEGRRGQPQHF. Combining the CDR3 with reference TRBV19 and TRBJ1-5 gives the whole variable domain DGGITQSPKYLFRKEGQNVTLSCEQNLNHDAMYWYRQDPGQGLRLIYYSQIVNDFQKGDIAEGYSVSREKKESFPLTVTSAQKNPTAFYLCASSTEGRRGQPQHFGDGTRLSIL.

V gene TRBV3-1 (or the pseudogene TRBV3-2) combines with J gene TRBJ2-5; 11 bases match TRBD2. V was pared by 4 bases and J by 5 bases, with 6 bases of the junction left unmatched. CDR1 is LGHDT and CDR2 is YNNKEL in the germline V gene (reference sequence). The CDR3 runs to 15 residues. The CDR3 reads CASSPGTSGWETQYF. The DNA of the CDR3 is TGTGCCAGCAGCCCGGGGACTAGCGGCTGGGAGACCCAGTACTTC.

Here the CDR3 reads CASSFTGSNSPLHF. The CDR3 DNA sequence: TGTGCCAGCAGTTTCACAGGGTCGAATTCACCCCTCCACTTT. This rearrangement joins TRBV28 to TRBJ1-6, with D possibly being TRBD1 (6 bases). Germline assignment: CDR1 MDHEN and CDR2 SYDVKM. Between the trimmed V and J ends, which lost 3 bases and 7 bases, there was a span of 10 bases. The CDR3 loop spans 14 amino acids.

This chain connects TRBV7-9 to TRBJ2-7, with D perhaps TRBD2 (5 bases). Trimming pared 1 base from V and 5 bases from J, leaving 6 bases between. This CDR3 has 12 amino acids. Germline CDR1 and CDR2: SEHNR and FQNEAQ (reference sequence). In nucleotides, the CDR3 is TGTGCCAGCAGCTTAGTCGGGAACGAGCAGTACTTC. Its protein product is CASSLVGNEQYF.

The genes are TRBV9 and TRBJ2-7; 9 positions agree with TRBD2. Germline V gene data show CDR1 as SGDLS and CDR2 as YYNGEE. This CDR3 is 15 amino acids long. The V gene end was trimmed by 4 bases and the J gene end by 3 bases; junction bases not matched to a gene: 8. The CDR3 DNA follows: TGTGCCAGCAGCCCAGGACTAGCGAACGACTACGAGCAGTACTTC. This sequence encodes CASSPGLANDYEQYF.

V and J are TRBV25-1 and TRBJ2-3, with 7 positions matching TRBD1. CDR1 is MGHDK, CDR2 SYGVNS, per germline. V shed 6 bases, J shed 0 bases, and the junction held 9 bases outside the gene matches. The CDR3 runs 16 residues. This CDR3 reads CASSAYRGGSTDTQYF. As DNA, the CDR3 is TGTGCCAGCAGCGCCTACAGGGGTGGGAGCACAGATACGCAGTATTTT.

This chain uses TRBV11-1 with TRBJ2-2, with 8 bases identical to TRBD2. The germline V gene has CDR1 SGHAT and CDR2 FQDESV (reference sequence). The CDR3 covers 14 residues. The V segment lost 7 bases and the J segment 5 bases; nucleotides outside the gene matches: 6. The CDR3 loop is CASNKLAATGELFF. The CDR3 DNA reads as TGTGCCAGCAACAAACTAGCGGCTACCGGGGAGCTGTTTTTT.

The rearrangement joins TRBV29-1 to TRBJ2-7; TRBD2 matches at 13 bases. Losses at the gene ends were 7 bases for V and 3 bases for J; bases not matched to a gene: 9. Germline V gene sequence: CDR1 SQVTM, CDR2 ANQGSEA. CDR3 length: 15 amino acids. CDR3 region: CSASGLAGDLYEQYF. CDR3 nucleotide sequence: TGCAGCGCCTCAGGACTAGCGGGGGACCTCTACGAGCAGTACTTC.